Listed here are 29 T cell receptor beta chains from one sample, sequenced in a study of blood T cell repertoires in COVID-19. Here immunoSEQ multiplex PCR was the method, and the copy in TCRdb shows in-frame clones only, minus some. The sample gives some 230,000 clones, 80% to 90% of which show up once; roughly 3.7% is in the top ten. Specimen: PBMCs or T cells enriched from blood (not recorded which). The receptors were gathered from a woman under 30 in a cohort exposed to, infected with or recovered from COVID-19 (not recorded which).

This clone was recorded once. This chain joins TRBV29-1 and TRBJ1-2; the D gene is possibly TRBD1 (5 bases). Germline V CDR1 and CDR2: SQVTM, ANQGSEA. The V gene lost 4 bases and the J gene lost 8 bases, with 17 bases spanning the gap. The CDR3 has 13 amino acids. The CDR3 protein is CSVGGGTGEGYTF. Here the CDR3 DNA reads TGCAGCGTTGGGGGCGGTACAGGTGAAGGCTACACCTTC.

The CDR3 loop is CASSLDNYEQYF. CDR3 sequence (DNA): TGTGCCAGCAGTCTCGACAACTACGAGCAGTACTTC. The rearrangement uses TRBV3-1 (or the pseudogene TRBV3-2) and TRBJ2-7; D unresolved. The CDR3 runs 12 residues. Germline V gene sequence: CDR1 LGHDT, CDR2 YNNKEL (reference sequence). The V gene lost 6 bases and the J gene lost 3 bases, with 9 bases spanning the gap.

The genes are TRBV28 and TRBJ2-7, with D possibly matching TRBD1 (5 bases). The germline gives CDR1 MDHEN, CDR2 SYDVKM. Trimming left V 2 bases short and J 3 bases short, with 5 bases between. The CDR3 is 12 residues long. The CDR3 bases are TGTGCCAGCAGTTTAACAGGCTACGAGCAGTACTTC. Residues: CASSLTGYEQYF.

The rearrangement links TRBV11-2 to TRBJ2-2; a possible D gene is TRBD1 (6 bases). The germline V gene encodes CDR1 SGHAT and CDR2 FQNNGV. V was trimmed by 5 bases and J by 6 bases, leaving 10 bases between them. The CDR3 length is 13 residues. The CDR3 protein is CASSITGSGELFF. The DNA of the CDR3 is TGTGCCAGCAGCATAACAGGGTCCGGGGAGCTGTTTTTT.

J is TRBJ1-1 and V is TRBV7-9; TRBD1 matches 7 bases. This CDR3 has 14 residues. V lost 5 bases, J lost 0 bases, and 3 bases stayed unmatched. Germline V gene sequence: CDR1 SEHNR, CDR2 FQNEAQ (reference sequence). The CDR3 bases are TGTGCCAGCAGCCCTGACAGGGTGAACACTGAAGCTTTCTTT. Its protein product is CASSPDRVNTEAFF.

Written as DNA, the CDR3 is TGTGCCAGTAGTCAGACAGGGGGCGCGAGTCAGCCCCAGCATTTT. This translates into CASSQTGGASQPQHF. This chain joins TRBV19 and TRBJ1-5; TRBD1 agrees at 10 bases. This CDR3 comprises 15 residues. The V and J ends lost 5 bases and 6 bases, in that order; junction bases with no gene match: 7. Looked up from germline, CDR1 is LNHDA and CDR2 is SQIVND (reference sequence).

The rearrangement joins TRBV10-3 to TRBJ1-5, with D unresolved. CDR3 size: 12 residues. V was cut by 2 bases and J by 6 bases, with 5 bases left in between. Germline V gives CDR1 ENHRY, CDR2 SYGVKD. The CDR3 loop reads CAISEEAQPQHF. The CDR3 bases are TGTGCCATCAGTGAGGAAGCTCAGCCCCAGCATTTT.

This clone was observed a few times. The chain combines TRBV6-5 with TRBJ1-4, with TRBD1 matching 7 bases. The CDR3 extends over 14 amino acids. Trimming cost V 6 bases and J 1 base; bases outside gene matches: 2. Germline V lookup: CDR1 MNHEY, CDR2 SVGAGI. CDR3 bases: TGTGCCAGCAGAAGACAGGGAACTAATGAAAAACTGTTTTTT. It codes for CASRRQGTNEKLFF.

V and J are TRBV19 and TRBJ1-1; 9 bases are shared with TRBD1. The V and J ends lost 3 bases and 4 bases, in that order; junction bases with no gene match: 6. The CDR3 totals 15 residues. Germline loops: CDR1 LNHDA, CDR2 SQIVND (reference sequence). The DNA for the CDR3 is TGTGCCAGTAGTATGAAGGGACAGGGAGGCACTGAAGCTTTCTTT. This translates into CASSMKGQGGTEAFF. The complete variable domain, with remaining parts taken from reference TRBV19 and TRBJ1-1, reads DGGITQSPKYLFRKEGQNVTLSCEQNLNHDAMYWYRQDPGQGLRLIYYSQIVNDFQKGDIAEGYSVSREKKESFPLTVTSAQKNPTAFYLCASSMKGQGGTEAFFGQGTRLTVV.

This rearrangement joins TRBV2 to TRBJ2-7; TRBD1 might be the D (6 bases). Germline-derived CDR1 and CDR2 are SNHLY and FYNNEI. Trimming took 0 bases from V and 5 from J, leaving 17 bases between them. The CDR3 length is 16 residues. CDR3 amino acids: CASSEAPRGDQDEQYF. The CDR3 DNA is TGTGCCAGCAGTGAAGCGCCCAGGGGCGACCAGGACGAGCAGTACTTC.

V usage is TRBV25-1 and J usage is TRBJ1-2, with a tentative D call TRBD1 (5 bases). The CDR3 has 14 residues. V gave up 1 base and J gave up 8 bases, with 14 bases separating them. The germline V gene encodes CDR1 MGHDK and CDR2 SYGVNS. CDR3 nucleotide sequence: TGTGCCAGCAGTGAATGGGGCAAGGTGGGCGGCTACACCTTC. Residues: CASSEWGKVGGYTF.

CDR3 DNA: TGTGCCAGCAGCCCCACAGGAGTATACAATGAGCAGTTCTTC. It yields the protein CASSPTGVYNEQFF. The chain is built from TRBV9 and TRBJ2-1; possibly TRBD1 for D (5 bases). V was trimmed by 4 bases and J by 4 bases, leaving 12 bases between them. Germline lookup yields CDR1 SGDLS and CDR2 YYNGEE. The length of the CDR3 is 14 residues.

The chain employs TRBV10-1 and TRBJ2-1, with TRBD2 matching 12 bases. Germline CDR1 WNHNN, CDR2 SYGVQD (reference sequence). The CDR3 is 13 amino acids. V dropped 5 bases and J dropped 9; count of bases not matched to a gene: 2. The CDR3 DNA sequence: TGCGCCAGCAGTAGACTAGCGGGAGTTGAGCAGTTCTTC. Its translation: CASSRLAGVEQFF.

V gene TRBV4-1 combines with J gene TRBJ1-1; maybe TRBD1 (5 bases). Looked up from germline, CDR1 is MGHRA and CDR2 is YSYEKL. The V end lost 1 base, the J end lost 1 base, and 13 bases lay between the germline ends. The CDR3 totals 16 residues. CDR3 protein: CASSQGLSGGNTEAFF. Here the CDR3 DNA reads TGCGCCAGCAGCCAAGGTTTGTCGGGGGGGAACACTGAAGCTTTCTTT.

For the CDR3, the DNA is TGTGCCAGCAGCTTAAGTCGGGGTCGGAGCGGGGCCACCGGGGAGCTGTTTTTT. Its translation is CASSLSRGRSGATGELFF. The V and J genes are TRBV7-2 and TRBJ2-2, with 7 bases aligning to TRBD2. The V and J ends lost 2 bases and 4 bases, in that order; junction bases with no gene match: 13. The CDR3 covers 18 residues. In germline, CDR1 is SGHTA, CDR2 FQGNSA.

This CDR3 is CASSSFGEFSPLHF. CDR3 in DNA: TGTGCCAGCAGTTCGTTTGGGGAGTTTTCACCCCTCCACTTT. This chain connects TRBV28 to TRBJ1-6, with D hard to call. The V end lost 4 bases, the J end lost 9 bases, and 13 bases lay between the germline ends. In germline, CDR1 is MDHEN, CDR2 SYDVKM. CDR3 length equals 14 residues.

J is TRBJ2-1 and V is TRBV11-2; a weak D match, TRBD2 (5 bases). From germline, CDR1 is SGHAT and CDR2 FQNNGV. V shed 0 bases and J shed 3 bases, with 12 bases lying between them. The CDR3 loop spans 16 amino acids. This CDR3 reads CASSLDLAGHYNEQFF. CDR3 sequence (DNA): TGTGCCAGCAGCTTAGATCTGGCGGGCCACTACAATGAGCAGTTCTTC.

CDR3 nucleotide sequence: TGTGCCAGCAGCCCCTTCCCGCTGGGGACTAGCGGATACGAGCAGTACTTC. Protein product: CASSPFPLGTSGYEQYF. This chain connects TRBV9 to TRBJ2-7; 11 bases line up with TRBD2. CDR1 SGDLS and CDR2 YYNGEE come from the germline V gene. The ends lost 4 bases at V and 4 bases at J; junction bases unmatched: 13. CDR3 length: 17 amino acids.

This clone has only a few counts. The V gene is TRBV28, the J gene TRBJ2-2, with TRBD1 identical over 7 bases. V dropped 8 bases and J dropped 3; count of bases not matched to a gene: 6. The CDR3 length is 14 residues. The germline V gene has CDR1 MDHEN and CDR2 SYDVKM. The CDR3 spells CASDRASDTGELFF. Written as DNA, the CDR3 is TGTGCCAGCGACAGGGCGTCGGACACCGGGGAGCTGTTTTTT.

J is TRBJ2-7 and V is TRBV11-2; 7 nucleotides align to TRBD2. This CDR3 has 15 residues. The trim removed 8 bases at V and 0 bases at J, leaving 10 bases unmatched. Germline V CDR1 and CDR2: SGHAT, FQNNGV. CDR3 loop: CASGRSGASSYEQYF. CDR3 coding DNA: TGTGCCAGCGGTCGAAGCGGGGCTAGCTCCTACGAGCAGTACTTC.

This chain connects TRBV4-1 to TRBJ1-5; a possible D gene is TRBD1 (6 bases). The germline V gene encodes CDR1 MGHRA and CDR2 YSYEKL. The CDR3 is 20 amino acids. Trimming shortened V by 0 bases and J by 1 base, and 22 bases separated the two germline ends. The chain's CDR3 is CASSQEPQGIGLRSNQPQHF. The CDR3 region has the DNA TGCGCCAGCAGCCAAGAACCACAGGGTATTGGATTGAGGAGCAATCAGCCCCAGCATTTT.

The chain is built from TRBV28 and TRBJ1-1; 8 positions match TRBD1. After removal of 5 bases from V and 0 bases from J, the junction contained 5 bases not matched to a gene. This CDR3 is built from 15 residues. CDR1 and CDR2 (germline): MDHEN, SYDVKM. CDR3 loop: CASSTGGYMNTEAFF. CDR3 sequence (DNA): TGTGCCAGCAGTACAGGGGGATACATGAACACTGAAGCTTTCTTT.

The genes are TRBV5-1 and TRBJ1-2; TRBD1 matches 9 bases. V lost 2 bases, J lost 2 bases, and 1 base stayed unmatched. Germline CDR1 and CDR2: SGHRS and YFSETQ. The CDR3 loop spans 14 amino acids. For the CDR3, the DNA is TGCGCCAGCAGCTTTACAGGGGGCAACTATGGCTACACCTTC. Translated: CASSFTGGNYGYTF. Combining the CDR3 with reference TRBV5-1 and TRBJ1-2 gives the whole variable domain KAGVTQTPRYLIKTRGQQVTLSCSPISGHRSVSWYQQTPGQGLQFLFEYFSETQRNKGNFPGRFSGRQFSNSRSEMNVSTLELGDSALYLCASSFTGGNYGYTFGSGTRLTVV.

This chain uses TRBV4-1 with TRBJ2-1; TRBD1 matches 7 bases. CDR1 and CDR2 (germline): MGHRA, YSYEKL. The CDR3 is made up of 17 amino acids. Germline trimming cut 2 bases from V and 4 bases from J; bases unmatched to any gene: 11. The DNA of the CDR3 is TGCGCCAGCAGCCAACTGCCGACAGGGAAGAATTACAATGAGCAGTTCTTC. Translating it yields CASSQLPTGKNYNEQFF.

V is TRBV5-4 and J is TRBJ1-6, with D possibly matching TRBD1 (5 bases). Germline V gives CDR1 SGHNT, CDR2 YYREEE (reference sequence). V lost 3 bases and J 4 bases, leaving 11 bases between the germline ends. CDR3 length: 15 amino acids. Written as DNA, the CDR3 is TGTGCCAGCAGCTGGCGGGACGGATATAATTCACCCCTCCACTTT. Its translation is CASSWRDGYNSPLHF.

The rearrangement joins TRBV2 to TRBJ1-5, with a tentative D call TRBD1 (6 bases). Looked up from germline, CDR1 is SNHLY and CDR2 is FYNNEI. CDR3 size: 15 residues. The V end was cut by 4 bases, the J end by 1 base, with 11 bases between. The CDR3 reads CASSGTGFSNQPQHF. Here the CDR3 DNA reads TGTGCCAGCAGTGGAACAGGGTTCAGCAATCAGCCCCAGCATTTT.

The V and J genes are TRBV28 and TRBJ2-5; 10 positions agree with TRBD2. Germline V gives CDR1 MDHEN, CDR2 SYDVKM. Trimming at V came to 6 bases and at J to 5 bases, leaving 9 bases not matched to a gene. The CDR3 is made up of 15 amino acids. The DNA for the CDR3 is TGTGCCAGCAGCCCACGACTAGCGGGCCTTGAGACCCAGTACTTC. It codes for CASSPRLAGLETQYF.

This clone appeared a single time. The rearrangement uses TRBV19 and TRBJ1-5; TRBD1 is a possible D gene (5 bases). The CDR3 loop spans 14 amino acids. The ends were cut back, 6 bases at V and 5 bases at J, with 14 bases in the middle. Germline values: CDR1 LNHDA, CDR2 SQIVND (reference sequence). The CDR3 DNA reads as TGTGCCAGTAGCCGACAGCTCGCAGATCAGCCCCAGCATTTT. Protein product: CASSRQLADQPQHF.

The chain has TRBV5-8 and TRBJ2-1, with 12 nucleotides matching TRBD2. V shed 5 bases and J 4 bases; nucleotides not matched to a gene: 10. Germline CDR1 reads SGHTS; CDR2 reads YDEGEE. The length of the CDR3 is 17 residues. This CDR3 reads CASSSERTSGVYNEQFF. The CDR3 DNA is TGTGCCAGCAGTTCTGAGAGGACTAGCGGGGTGTACAATGAGCAGTTCTTC.